The 7 T cell receptor beta chains listed next were all sequenced from one sample in a study of T cells in Graves' hyperthyroidism and ophthalmopathy. TCR beta CDR3 sequences were amplified from RNA transcripts. The TCR CDR3 was amplified in a first-round RT-PCR using the HTBI primer set. A single record per CDR3 protein comes from TCRdb applying MiXCR to the multiplex PCR reads. This table has over 450,000 distinct CDR3 sequences, under 20% appearing once. What was sequenced was blood. The receptors shown here come from a woman aged 18-29 years with Graves' ophthalmopathy.

The V call is TRBV6-1, the J call TRBJ2-3; no clear D gene. This CDR3 has 16 residues. Germline V gene lookup returns CDR1 MNHNS and CDR2 SASEGT. Trimming stripped 6 bases from V and 0 bases from J, with 16 bases between. This CDR3 is CASRTGRLTSTDTQYF. The DNA for the CDR3 is TGTGCCAGCAGAACTGGAAGATTGACTAGCACAGATACGCAGTATTTT.

This clonotype was counted between two and nine times. V is TRBV9 and J is TRBJ2-2, with a tentative D call TRBD1 (6 bases). The V gene's germline CDR1 is SGDLS and CDR2 YYNGEE. The CDR3 length is 19 residues. V was clipped by 1 base and J by 2 bases, with 21 bases between them. The CDR3 DNA follows: TGTGCCAGCAGCGTATCCCCCCTGCTGGGACAAACAAACACCGGGGAGCTGTTTTTT. The encoded protein is CASSVSPLLGQTNTGELFF.

There are many counts of this clonotype. The gene calls are TRBV5-8 and TRBJ1-2, with D perhaps TRBD1 (5 bases). The CDR3 runs to 17 residues. Deletions cut 1 base from V and 0 bases from J, with 16 bases between. CDR1 is SGHTS and CDR2 is YDEGEE in the germline V gene. The CDR3 sequence is CASSLWSLSGPNYGYTF. DNA of the CDR3: TGTGCCAGCAGCTTGTGGAGTTTATCGGGACCTAACTATGGCTACACCTTC.

This clonotype was detected many times. This chain links TRBV11-2 with TRBJ2-3; 15 bases align to TRBD2. From germline, CDR1 is SGHAT and CDR2 FQNNGV. The CDR3 is 19 amino acids. V lost 1 base to trimming and J lost 2 bases; unmatched junction nucleotides: 7. The CDR3 region has the DNA TGTGCCAGCAGCTTAGGCCGGACTAGCGGGAGGGCTTACACAGATACGCAGTATTTT. Translation: CASSLGRTSGRAYTDTQYF.

The rearrangement links TRBV4-1 to TRBJ2-1; the D gene is possibly TRBD2 (7 bases). The V end was cut by 6 bases, the J end by 8 bases, with 23 bases between. CDR1 and CDR2 (germline): MGHRA, YSYEKL. The CDR3 is 16 residues long. CDR3 residues: CASREEVGGAWDEQFF. The CDR3 bases are TGCGCCAGCAGAGAAGAGGTTGGGGGGGCTTGGGATGAGCAGTTCTTC.

This clonotype was observed a handful of times. V and J are TRBV28 and TRBJ1-4; no reliable D call. CDR1 and CDR2 (germline): MDHEN, SYDVKM. The CDR3 is 14 residues long. V lost 10 bases and J 4 bases, leaving 16 bases between the germline ends. The CDR3 loop reads CATRDGPRNEKLFF. Written as DNA, the CDR3 is TGTGCCACCCGAGACGGGCCGCGTAATGAAAAACTGTTTTTT.

This clonotype showed up just a few times. This chain uses TRBV28 with TRBJ1-2; maybe TRBD1 (6 bases). With 3 bases removed from V and 8 bases from J, the gap between germline ends came to 16 bases. Germline V lookup: CDR1 MDHEN, CDR2 SYDVKM. There are 14 residues in the CDR3. The CDR3, as DNA: TGTGCCAGCAGTTTGGACAGTTACCTTGGAGGCTACACCTTC. This codes for CASSLDSYLGGYTF.